The 19 T cell receptor beta chains below come from one sample, sequenced in a study of shared T cell receptors in the human thymus. TCRdb keeps only in-frame clones here, not all; method: immunoSEQ multiplex PCR. The profile shows approximately 730,000 clones, over 75% of them singletons. These data were also reused for a study on human thymus T cells.

Sequencing was performed on thymocytes. The receptors were sampled from a girl in the first two years of life with a congenital heart defect.

This clone has just one count. The V gene is TRBV4-1, the J gene TRBJ2-7; 7 positions match TRBD1. V gave up 4 bases and J gave up 2 bases; unmatched junction bases: 5. This CDR3 contains 14 residues. Germline V gives CDR1 MGHRA, CDR2 YSYEKL. The CDR3 spells CASSPDRTTYEQYF. CDR3 DNA sequence: TGCGCCAGCAGCCCGGACAGGACCACCTACGAGCAGTACTTC.

The chain links TRBV5-1 to TRBJ1-2, with D hard to call. Trimming cost V 4 bases and J 8 bases, with 36 bases left between them. Germline CDR1 is SGHRS and CDR2 is YFSETQ. CDR3 length equals 20 residues. The CDR3, as DNA: TGCGCCAGCAGCCTCCCGAGGAGCAAAGAAGGTTATGGCCGCCCGGTGGGCTACACCTTC. This gives the protein CASSLPRSKEGYGRPVGYTF.

V and J are TRBV20-1 and TRBJ2-5; D is uncertain. The CDR3 sequence is 11 residues long. Trimming shortened V by 4 bases and J by 5 bases, and 8 bases separated the two germline ends. Germline CDR1 and CDR2: DFQATT and SNEGSKA (reference sequence). DNA for the CDR3: TGCAGTGCTAATCTGGGCGAGACCCAGTACTTC. Translated, it gives CSANLGETQYF.

V is TRBV25-1 and J is TRBJ2-1, with 8 bases fitting TRBD2. The germline V gene has CDR1 MGHDK and CDR2 SYGVNS. This CDR3 is 17 amino acids long. The J segment lost 8 bases and the V segment lost 6 bases, leaving 18 bases of the junction unmatched. The CDR3 region is CASSARVPGLDGDEQFF. The CDR3, as DNA: TGTGCCAGCAGCGCACGGGTGCCGGGACTAGACGGGGATGAGCAGTTCTTC.

The chain uses TRBV7-8 and TRBJ1-1, with D unresolved. Deletions cut 0 bases from V and 1 base from J, with 6 bases between. The CDR3 has 14 amino acids. Germline V gene lookup returns CDR1 SGHVS and CDR2 FQNEAQ. CDR3 bases: TGTGCCAGCAGCTTAGCGGGAGAGAACACTGAAGCTTTCTTT. Protein sequence: CASSLAGENTEAFF.

CDR3 sequence (DNA): TGTGCCAGCAGTCCTCCGGGACAGGAGGCTCAGCCCCAGCATTTT. Translation gives CASSPPGQEAQPQHF. The chain recombines TRBV2 with TRBJ1-5; TRBD1 agrees at 8 bases. This CDR3 contains 15 residues. V dropped 5 bases and J dropped 6; count of bases not matched to a gene: 9. The germline CDR1 and CDR2 sequences are SNHLY and FYNNEI.

The V and J genes are TRBV4-1 and TRBJ2-1, with D possibly being TRBD1 (6 bases). Looked up from germline, CDR1 is MGHRA and CDR2 is YSYEKL. The CDR3 consists of 16 residues. Trimming left V 0 bases short and J 8 bases short, with 17 bases between. CDR3: CASSQDIGTLAYEQFF. For the CDR3, the DNA is TGCGCCAGCAGCCAAGATATCGGGACACTTGCTTATGAGCAGTTCTTC.

The chain recombines TRBV4-1 with TRBJ2-3, with TRBD1 matching 7 bases. With V trimmed by 1 base and J by 2 bases, 3 bases remained unmatched. This CDR3 is built from 15 residues. CDR1 MGHRA and CDR2 YSYEKL come from the germline V gene. CDR3 bases: TGCGCCAGCAGCCAAGGGGACAGCGTCACAGATACGCAGTATTTT. Encoded protein: CASSQGDSVTDTQYF.

This clone was found once. This chain connects TRBV1 to TRBJ1-1. TRBV1 is a listed pseudogene. The length of the CDR3 is 16 residues. The CDR3 reads CTSSQDLCGRNTEAFF. The CDR3 nucleotides are TGCACCAGCAGCCAAGATCTATGCGGAAGGAACACTGAAGCTTTCTTT.

Points on this clone: One end of the junction does not line up with germline, which may come from a read error. The same CDR3 arises from other DNA sequences in this sample as well. The gene calls are TRBV6-1 and TRBJ2-3; 11 positions agree with TRBD2. Looked up from germline, CDR1 is MNHNS and CDR2 is SASEGT. The CDR3 length is 16 residues. CDR3 bases: TGCGCCAGCAGCGAAACTAGCGGGGGACTCACAGATACGCAGTATTTT. Encoded protein: CASSETSGGLTDTQYF.

This chain links TRBV2 with TRBJ2-5, with D tentatively TRBD1 (5 bases). The CDR3 spans 14 residues. Germline loops: CDR1 SNHLY, CDR2 FYNNEI. Trimming stripped 1 base from V and 5 bases from J, with 11 bases between. For the CDR3, the DNA is TGTGCCAGCAGTGAAGGAGCAGGGTGGGAGACCCAGTACTTC. It yields the protein CASSEGAGWETQYF.

The chain carries TRBV25-1 and TRBJ1-1; TRBD1 might be the D (5 bases). The V end lost 7 bases, the J end lost 1 base, and 16 bases lay between the germline ends. In germline, CDR1 is MGHDK, CDR2 SYGVNS. CDR3 length equals 15 residues. The CDR3: CASTGGYKRNTEAFF. Written as DNA, the CDR3 is TGTGCCAGCACCGGGGGTTACAAGAGGAACACTGAAGCTTTCTTT.

The genes are TRBV7-9 and TRBJ2-7; tentative D call: TRBD1 (6 bases). V was clipped by 5 bases and J by 0 bases, with 20 bases between them. Germline lookup yields CDR1 SEHNR and CDR2 FQNEAQ (reference sequence). The CDR3 loop spans 17 amino acids. For the CDR3, the DNA is TGTGCCAGCAGCCCCCAAGGGGGACCACAGAGCTCCTACGAGCAGTACTTC. Protein sequence: CASSPQGGPQSSYEQYF.

The chain has TRBV6-5 and TRBJ1-3; maybe TRBD1 (5 bases). Germline V gene lookup returns CDR1 MNHEY and CDR2 SVGAGI. CDR3 length: 15 amino acids. Trimming took off 5 bases at V and 0 bases at J, with 11 bases between the two ends. CDR3 sequence (DNA): TGTGCCAGCAGTATCAGGGCAAACTCTGGAAACACCATATATTTT. Residues: CASSIRANSGNTIYF.

The gene calls are TRBV27 and TRBJ1-1; a possible D gene is TRBD1 (6 bases). This CDR3 is 14 amino acids long. Germline V gives CDR1 MNHEY, CDR2 SMNVEV (reference sequence). V was trimmed by 4 bases and J by 6 bases, leaving 15 bases between them. The CDR3 DNA reads TGTGCCAGCAGTTCCCGGGACAAGGACCCTGAAGCTTTCTTT. Its protein is CASSSRDKDPEAFF.

The chain uses TRBV4-1 and TRBJ2-3; 7 bases are shared with TRBD2. J lost 1 base, V lost 4 bases, and 5 bases had no gene match. Looked up from germline, CDR1 is MGHRA and CDR2 is YSYEKL. This CDR3 has 15 residues. This CDR3 is CASSPLGGGTDTQYF. CDR3 DNA sequence: TGCGCCAGCAGCCCTCTGGGGGGGGGCACAGATACGCAGTATTTT.

The V gene is TRBV4-3, the J gene TRBJ1-3; D remains unclear. Germline loops: CDR1 LGHNA, CDR2 YSLEER. Trimming took 0 bases from V and 0 from J, leaving 18 bases between them. The CDR3 consists of 19 residues. CDR3 amino acids: CASSQDGGRLEFSGNTIYF. The CDR3 DNA reads TGCGCCAGCAGCCAAGATGGAGGACGCCTTGAATTCTCTGGAAACACCATATATTTT.

A word on this clone: A junction boundary mismatches the germline segment, possibly from a read error. V usage is TRBV7-7 and J usage is TRBJ2-2, with D possibly being TRBD1 (6 bases). The germline CDR1 and CDR2 sequences are SSHAT and FNYEAQ (reference sequence). The CDR3 spans 16 residues. CDR3 sequence: CASSLRGRGNTGELFF. The CDR3 nucleotides are TGTGCTAGCAGCTTAAGGGGCAGGGGGAACACCGGGGAGCTGTTTTTT.

The chain carries TRBV2 and TRBJ2-7; a possible D gene is TRBD1 (5 bases). The CDR3 has 13 residues. V lost 3 bases to trimming and J lost 5 bases, with 11 bases between them. Germline V gene sequence: CDR1 SNHLY, CDR2 FYNNEI. CDR3 residues: CASSENRLDEQYF. Written as DNA, the CDR3 is TGTGCCAGCAGTGAGAACAGGCTCGACGAGCAGTACTTC. Looking up the rest from reference TRBV2 and TRBJ2-7 gives the full variable domain: EPEVTQTPSHQVTQMGQEVILRCVPISNHLYFYWYRQILGQKVEFLVSFYNNEISEKSEIFDDQFSVERPDGSNFTLKIRSTKLEDSAMYFCASSENRLDEQYFGPGTRLTVT.